A single sample is the source of the 20 T cell receptor beta chains below, sequenced in a study of shared clonotypes between healthy human individuals. Libraries were prepared by immunoSEQ multiplex PCR; TCRdb keeps only in-frame clonotypes and omits some of them. In the table there are 490,000 or so clones, roughly 85% of which are singletons. Sequencing input: PBMCs. The origin of the receptors is a woman aged 40 to 49 in good health. Some clones in this sample may be carry-over from other donors' samples.

CDR3 bases: TGTGCCAGCAGCTCCATGGGCGGTAGCACAGATACGCAGTATTTT. Translating it yields CASSSMGGSTDTQYF. This chain uses TRBV7-8 with TRBJ2-3; no clear D gene. V shed 4 bases and J shed 0 bases, with 11 bases lying between them. The CDR3 length is 15 residues. The V gene's germline CDR1 is SGHVS and CDR2 FQNEAQ.

This chain links TRBV2 with TRBJ2-1, with 8 bases aligning to TRBD2. Germline trimming cut 5 bases from V and 4 bases from J; bases unmatched to any gene: 7. Germline CDR1 reads SNHLY; CDR2 reads FYNNEI. This CDR3 is 15 amino acids long. Written as DNA, the CDR3 is TGTGCCAGCAGTCTCAGCGGGAGAACTTACAATGAGCAGTTCTTC. This codes for CASSLSGRTYNEQFF.

On this clone itself: As the CDR3 is not closed by the conserved phenylalanine or tryptophan, this likely results from a read error. This rearrangement joins TRBV28 to TRBJ1-1; D remains ambiguous. The CDR3 is 16 residues long. Germline lookup yields CDR1 MDHEN and CDR2 SYDVKM. The ends were cut back, 2 bases at V and 1 base at J, with 14 bases in the middle. The CDR3 region is CASSLGQTAWNTEAFI. The CDR3 DNA follows: TGTGCCAGCAGTTTAGGTCAAACCGCTTGGAACACTGAAGCTTTCATT.

V is TRBV2 and J is TRBJ2-7; D might be TRBD1 (5 bases). V gave up 6 bases and J gave up 4 bases, with 10 bases separating them. CDR3 size: 12 residues. Germline loops: CDR1 SNHLY, CDR2 FYNNEI. Here the CDR3 DNA reads TGTGCCAGCAGGGCAGGGCCGTACGAGCAGTACTTC. This translates into CASRAGPYEQYF.

This sequence joins TRBV18 and TRBJ2-5, with D hard to call. The CDR3 consists of 15 residues. The germline CDR1 and CDR2 sequences are KGHSH and LQKENI. V lost 2 bases and J lost 3, with 13 bases in between. CDR3 residues: CASSPGRTAEETQYF. In nucleotides, the CDR3 is TGTGCCAGCTCACCAGGTCGCACCGCGGAAGAGACCCAGTACTTC. The full variable domain, its missing parts supplied by reference TRBV18 and TRBJ2-5, is NAGVMQNPRHLVRRRGQEARLRCSPMKGHSHVYWYRQLPEEGLKFMVYLQKENIIDESGMPKERFSAEFPKEGPSILRIQQVVRGDSAAYFCASSPGRTAEETQYFGPGTRLLVL.

This clone was found once. The junction departs from the called germline gene at one end, perhaps through a read error. This chain joins TRBV10-3 and TRBJ2-7; perhaps TRBD1 as D (6 bases). CDR3 size: 15 residues. From germline, CDR1 is ENHRY and CDR2 SYGVKD. In nucleotides, the CDR3 is TGTGCCAGCAGTGAAAGTGTGGGGGCCCCCTACGAGCAGTACTTC. Translation gives CASSESVGAPYEQYF.

This sequence joins TRBV9 and TRBJ1-1, with 7 positions matching TRBD1. The CDR3 spans 15 residues. In germline, CDR1 is SGDLS, CDR2 YYNGEE. J lost 3 bases, V lost 2 bases, and 7 bases had no gene match. The CDR3 protein is CASSVSGQAYTEAFF. CDR3 bases: TGTGCCAGCAGCGTTTCCGGACAGGCATACACTGAAGCTTTCTTT.

This clone was seen ten or more times. This chain links TRBV19 with TRBJ2-5; 10 bases are shared with TRBD2. CDR3 length equals 16 residues. J was trimmed by 4 bases and V by 4 bases; bases with no gene match: 9. Per germline, CDR1 LNHDA and CDR2 SQIVND (reference sequence). The CDR3 sequence is CASSRWLAGAGETQYF. Written as DNA, the CDR3 is TGTGCCAGTAGTAGGTGGCTAGCGGGAGCCGGAGAGACCCAGTACTTC.

A few counts support this clone. The rearrangement uses TRBV5-1 and TRBJ1-2; possibly TRBD1 for D (6 bases). The germline V and J ends were trimmed by 5 bases and 1 base, with 6 bases remaining between them. CDR1 and CDR2 (germline): SGHRS, YFSETQ. This CDR3 contains 12 residues. The CDR3, as DNA: TGCGCCAGCAGACAGGGTAACTATGGCTACACCTTC. This gives the protein CASRQGNYGYTF. Full variable domain (missing parts from reference TRBV5-1 and TRBJ1-2): KAGVTQTPRYLIKTRGQQVTLSCSPISGHRSVSWYQQTPGQGLQFLFEYFSETQRNKGNFPGRFSGRQFSNSRSEMNVSTLELGDSALYLCASRQGNYGYTFGSGTRLTVV.

This chain joins TRBV6-5 and TRBJ1-1; 7 bases agree with TRBD1. Germline CDR1 and CDR2: MNHEY and SVGAGI. V dropped 1 base and J dropped 4; count of bases not matched to a gene: 6. The CDR3 runs 15 residues. The CDR3 loop reads CASSYWARQGTEAFF. The CDR3 DNA is TGTGCCAGCAGTTACTGGGCCCGACAGGGCACTGAAGCTTTCTTT.

This chain joins TRBV27 and TRBJ2-3, with D perhaps matching TRBD1 or TRBD2 (6 bases each). The V gene's germline CDR1 is MNHEY and CDR2 SMNVEV (reference sequence). V lost 7 bases to trimming and J lost 4 bases, with 15 bases between them. There are 14 residues in the CDR3. Here the CDR3 DNA reads TGTGCCAGCAAGGGGGGAGTCGGCGCAGATACGCAGTATTTT. Its translation is CASKGGVGADTQYF.

The chain links TRBV13 to TRBJ2-5, with D possibly being TRBD2 (6 bases). This CDR3 has 15 amino acids. Looked up from germline, CDR1 is PRHDT and CDR2 is FYEKMQ (reference sequence). V shed 3 bases and J shed 3 bases, with 14 bases lying between them. CDR3 bases: TGTGCCAGCAGCTTCAGGGAGGTGGGGAAAGAGACCCAGTACTTC. Translating it yields CASSFREVGKETQYF.

This chain joins TRBV4-1 and TRBJ2-5; 10 bases map to TRBD1. This CDR3 is 18 amino acids long. V lost 0 bases and J lost 6; bases outside the gene matches: 13. Per the germline V gene, CDR1 is MGHRA and CDR2 is YSYEKL. This chain's CDR3 is CASSQDPRTGTGEKTQYF. The CDR3 nucleotides read TGCGCCAGCAGCCAAGATCCCCGGACCGGGACAGGGGAGAAGACCCAGTACTTC.

This chain connects TRBV5-1 to TRBJ2-3, with 14 bases lining up with TRBD2. This CDR3 has 16 residues. V lost 4 bases and J lost 3; bases outside the gene matches: 4. CDR1 is SGHRS and CDR2 is YFSETQ in the germline V gene. This CDR3 is CASSRTSGRSTDTQYF. For the CDR3, the DNA is TGCGCCAGCAGCAGGACTAGCGGGAGGAGTACAGATACGCAGTATTTT.

V and J are TRBV9 and TRBJ1-2; maybe TRBD1 (5 bases). CDR3 length: 13 amino acids. Trimming removed 1 base at V and 7 bases at J, with 11 bases between. Per the germline V gene, CDR1 is SGDLS and CDR2 is YYNGEE. CDR3 sequence reads: CASSVYAGGGYTF. DNA of the CDR3: TGTGCCAGCAGCGTATATGCCGGGGGTGGCTACACCTTC.

The chain combines TRBV14 with TRBJ2-7; 9 positions agree with TRBD2. Germline V gene data show CDR1 as SGHDN and CDR2 as FVKESK. This CDR3 contains 13 residues. The trim removed 6 bases at V and 1 base at J, leaving 1 base unmatched. The CDR3 DNA follows: TGTGCCAGCAGGGGACTAGCTTCCTACGAGCAGTACTTC. Translated, it gives CASRGLASYEQYF.

This clone was observed once. Given the absence of the conserved phenylalanine or tryptophan at the CDR3 end, a read error is likely. This chain joins TRBV25-1 and TRBJ2-7, with D perhaps given as TRBD1 or TRBD2 (5 bases each). Germline CDR1 reads MGHDK; CDR2 reads SYGVNS. The CDR3 extends over 14 amino acids. V lost 8 bases and J lost 2, with 16 bases in between. The CDR3 nucleotides read TGTGCCAGCGGAGGAGACCGGGACGCCTACGAGCAGTACATC. Translated: CASGGDRDAYEQYI.

With respect to this clone: The identical CDR3 is also encoded by other nucleotide sequences in the sample. The CDR3 DNA follows: TGCAGCGGAGGGACTAGCGTCTACAATGAGCAGTTCTTC. This translates into CSGGTSVYNEQFF. V gene TRBV29-1 combines with J gene TRBJ2-1; 10 bases line up with TRBD2. The CDR3 totals 13 residues. Germline CDR1 SQVTM, CDR2 ANQGSEA. J was trimmed by 3 bases and V by 7 bases; bases with no gene match: 3.

This chain links TRBV15 with TRBJ2-1; 7 positions agree with TRBD2. V was clipped by 0 bases and J by 2 bases; unmatched bases: 4. Germline lookup yields CDR1 LNHNV and CDR2 YYDKDF (reference sequence). There are 16 residues in the CDR3. The chain's CDR3 is CATSRDLAGAYNEQFF. The CDR3 region has the DNA TGTGCCACCAGCAGAGATCTGGCGGGAGCCTACAATGAGCAGTTCTTC.

The V and J genes are TRBV6-1 and TRBJ1-1; D is possibly TRBD1 (5 bases). Trimming left V 0 bases short and J 0 bases short, with 8 bases between. CDR1 is MNHNS, CDR2 SASEGT, per germline. This CDR3 comprises 15 residues. CDR3 DNA: TGTGCCAGCAGTGAAGCGCCGACAGTGAACACTGAAGCTTTCTTT. Protein: CASSEAPTVNTEAFF.